The 16 T cell receptor beta chains below come from one sample, sequenced in a study of human T cells and chemical hapten exposure (dated by TCRdb to 2020 to 2022). Receptors were amplified or captured by RACE. TCRdb records NextSeq 500 as the sequencer. TCRdb cleaned the public reads at Q25 with fastp, built clones with MiXCR and kept in-frame beta chains. Records with the same CDR3 protein are collapsed into one entry carrying the most frequent genes and DNA. The sample has over 70,000 distinct CDR3 sequences on record, 11% of them singletons. 1% to 1.2% of the sample belongs to the ten largest clones. Taken with the paper, the label for time point translates to: patch test 3, about 24 weeks after DPC sensitization. What this sample's treatment or condition label stands for: therapeutic diphenylcyclopropenone sensitization with weekly scalp DPC. Sequencing used whole blood, obtained in connection with sensitization to the hapten diphenylcyclopropenone (DPC). These receptors all stem from a woman between 25 and 40 years old with alopecia areata. Some clones in this sample may be carry-over from other donors' samples.

This clonotype was detected a few times. The V and J genes are TRBV29-1 and TRBJ2-5; D perhaps matches TRBD1 (6 bases). V shed 7 bases and J shed 5 bases, with 8 bases lying between them. The length of the CDR3 is 10 residues. CDR1 is SQVTM, CDR2 ANQGSEA, per germline. The CDR3 DNA sequence: TGCAGCGCAGGGGACGAGACCCAGTACTTC. Translation: CSAGDETQYF.

This rearrangement joins TRBV18 to TRBJ1-1; D uncertain. The CDR3 extends over 13 amino acids. Germline-derived CDR1 and CDR2 are KGHSH and LQKENI. The V and J ends lost 4 bases and 0 bases respectively, with 6 bases between them. CDR3 sequence reads: CASSHGVNTEAFF. DNA for the CDR3: TGTGCCAGCTCACATGGGGTGAACACTGAAGCTTTCTTT.

The chain combines TRBV12-3 or TRBV12-4 with TRBJ2-5, with TRBD2 matching 8 bases. The V and J ends lost 1 base and 4 bases, in that order; junction bases with no gene match: 2. CDR3 length: 14 amino acids. The CDR3 DNA is TGTGCCAGCAGTTTAGATCGGGGGGGAGAGACCCAGTACTTC. Translated, it gives CASSLDRGGETQYF.

Many counts were recorded for this clonotype. This chain joins TRBV19 and TRBJ2-5; D is possibly TRBD1 (5 bases). Germline loops: CDR1 LNHDA, CDR2 SQIVND (reference sequence). V was trimmed by 1 base and J by 5 bases, leaving 14 bases between them. The CDR3 length is 15 residues. CDR3 DNA sequence: TGTGCCAGTAGTATAGGGGGCAGAAGGTGGGAGACCCAGTACTTC. This gives the protein CASSIGGRRWETQYF.

This chain joins TRBV12-3 or TRBV12-4 and TRBJ1-6; no clear D. This CDR3 comprises 12 residues. Trimming took 3 bases from V and 11 from J, leaving 8 bases between them. CDR3 residues: CASSLERTPLHF. The CDR3, as DNA: TGTGCCAGCAGTTTGGAGCGGACACCCCTCCACTTT.

This clonotype was detected many times. The chain employs TRBV5-1 and TRBJ1-1; possible D gene TRBD1, 5 bases. The germline CDR1 and CDR2 sequences are SGHRS and YFSETQ. V was clipped by 6 bases and J by 0 bases, with 15 bases between them. The CDR3 loop spans 15 amino acids. The CDR3 coding sequence is TGCGCCAGCACTGAAACGACGGACATGAACACTGAAGCTTTCTTT. It codes for CASTETTDMNTEAFF.

Many counts were recorded for this clonotype. The chain carries TRBV27 and TRBJ1-1, with TRBD1 as a possible D gene (6 bases). The germline V gene has CDR1 MNHEY and CDR2 SMNVEV (reference sequence). The CDR3 runs to 13 residues. The germline V and J ends were trimmed by 3 bases and 10 bases, with 15 bases remaining between them. CDR3 in amino acids: CASSFPGARGAFF. CDR3 nucleotides: TGTGCCAGCAGTTTCCCAGGGGCCAGAGGAGCTTTCTTT.

There are many counts of this clonotype. Here the CDR3 DNA reads TGTGCCAGCAGTCCGCCGGTCAGACGGCACGAGCAGTACTTC. Protein product: CASSPPVRRHEQYF. The chain links TRBV6-5 to TRBJ2-7; unclear D gene. Trimming stripped 5 bases from V and 5 bases from J, with 16 bases between. This CDR3 has 14 amino acids. Germline V gives CDR1 MNHEY, CDR2 SVGAGI.

CDR3 residues: CASSARVRGGRTDTQYF. CDR3 coding DNA: TGTGCCAGCAGCGCCAGGGTCCGGGGGGGCCGGACAGATACGCAGTATTTT. V gene TRBV7-6 combines with J gene TRBJ2-3, with TRBD2 identical over 8 bases. V shed 5 bases and J 3 bases; nucleotides not matched to a gene: 13. This CDR3 contains 17 residues. From germline, CDR1 is SGHVS and CDR2 FNYEAQ.

The chain couples TRBV28 to TRBJ2-7; possible D gene TRBD1, 6 bases. Deletions cut 8 bases from V and 2 bases from J, with 10 bases between. Germline assignment: CDR1 MDHEN and CDR2 SYDVKM. CDR3 length: 12 amino acids. Written as DNA, the CDR3 is TGTGCCAGCCAACAGGGTCCCTACGAGCAGTACTTC. Protein: CASQQGPYEQYF.

This clonotype was seen more than once but under ten times. The J gene is TRBJ1-2, the V gene TRBV5-6, with unresolved D. Germline CDR1 SGHDT, CDR2 YYEEEE. V was pared by 1 base and J by 5 bases, with 6 bases between. This CDR3 region has 12 residues. The CDR3: CASSLSEYGYTF. The CDR3 nucleotides read TGTGCCAGCAGCTTGTCCGAGTATGGCTACACCTTC.

The chain combines TRBV6-2 or TRBV6-3 with TRBJ2-3; TRBD2 aligns across 9 bases. The CDR3 is 13 residues long. Germline-derived CDR1 and CDR2 are MNHEY and SVGEGT. Trimming removed 6 bases from V and 4 bases from J; junction bases left unmatched: 2. The CDR3 bases are TGTGCCAGCAGGAGCGGGAGGCCAGATACGCAGTATTTT. It specifies CASRSGRPDTQYF.

The chain couples TRBV28 to TRBJ2-7, with 9 positions matching TRBD2. In germline, CDR1 is MDHEN, CDR2 SYDVKM. The length of the CDR3 is 15 residues. The trim removed 6 bases at V and 3 bases at J, leaving 9 bases unmatched. CDR3 sequence reads: CASSPASGEGYEQYV. The CDR3 nucleotides are TGTGCCAGCAGCCCAGCTAGCGGGGAGGGCTACGAGCAGTACGTC.

This clonotype came up many times. The rearrangement links TRBV30 to TRBJ2-4; D gene uncertain. V lost 3 bases, J lost 1 base, and 16 bases lay in between. Germline loops: CDR1 GTSNPN, CDR2 SVGIG (reference sequence). The CDR3 sequence is 16 residues long. DNA for the CDR3: TGTGCCTGGAGGACCCACTCGGCCCTCGCCAAAAACATTCAGTACTTC. Amino acid sequence: CAWRTHSALAKNIQYF.

This clonotype was observed at least ten times. This chain uses TRBV6-9 with TRBJ2-5; D is undetermined. Germline values: CDR1 MNHGY, CDR2 SVAAGI. Between the trimmed V and J ends, which lost 4 bases and 1 base, there was a span of 13 bases. The CDR3 consists of 15 residues. The CDR3 DNA sequence: TGTGCCAGCAGTTCCGACACTCTATCCCAAGAGACCCAGTACTTC. Residues: CASSSDTLSQETQYF.

This clonotype was found many times. The chain has TRBV18 and TRBJ2-2; TRBD2 agrees at 7 bases. CDR3 length: 15 residues. V dropped 2 bases and J dropped 1; count of bases not matched to a gene: 1. CDR1 and CDR2 (germline): KGHSH, LQKENI. The CDR3 bases are TGTGCCAGCTCACCAGGCGGGAGGAACACCGGGGAGCTGTTTTTT. The encoded protein is CASSPGGRNTGELFF. Drawing the rest from reference TRBV18 and TRBJ2-2, the complete variable domain is NAGVMQNPRHLVRRRGQEARLRCSPMKGHSHVYWYRQLPEEGLKFMVYLQKENIIDESGMPKERFSAEFPKEGPSILRIQQVVRGDSAAYFCASSPGGRNTGELFFGEGSRLTVL.